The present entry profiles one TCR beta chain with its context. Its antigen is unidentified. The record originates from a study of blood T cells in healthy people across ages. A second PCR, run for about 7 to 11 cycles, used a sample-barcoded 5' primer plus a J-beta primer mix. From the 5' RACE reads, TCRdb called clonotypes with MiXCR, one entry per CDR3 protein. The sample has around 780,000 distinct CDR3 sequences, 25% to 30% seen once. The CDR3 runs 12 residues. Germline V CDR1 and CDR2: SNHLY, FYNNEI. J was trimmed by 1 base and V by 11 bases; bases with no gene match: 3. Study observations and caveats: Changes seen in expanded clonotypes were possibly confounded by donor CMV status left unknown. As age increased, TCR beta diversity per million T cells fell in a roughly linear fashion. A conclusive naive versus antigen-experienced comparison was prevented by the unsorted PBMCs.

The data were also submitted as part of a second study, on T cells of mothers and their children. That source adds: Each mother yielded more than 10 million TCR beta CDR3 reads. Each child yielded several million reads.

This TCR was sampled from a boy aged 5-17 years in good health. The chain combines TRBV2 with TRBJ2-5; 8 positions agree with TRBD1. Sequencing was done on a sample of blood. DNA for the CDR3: TGTGCCGGCGGACAGGGCCAAGAGACCCAGTACTTC. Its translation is CAGGQGQETQYF.